This note documents a single TCR beta chain sequence. The repertoire was sequenced with immunoSEQ multiplex PCR; TCRdb's copy has only in-frame clones and lacks some. The sample includes about 73,000 clones, around 86% of them seen just once. The sample belongs to a study of radiotherapy plus CTLA-4 blockade in lung cancer. Study-wide background: Approximately 18% of patients responded objectively, and around 32% achieved disease control.

Germline CDR1 reads ENHRY; CDR2 reads SYGVKD. The ends lost 4 bases at V and 7 bases at J; junction bases unmatched: 3. CDR3 length equals 13 residues. This TCR came from a human donor with non-small cell lung cancer that progressed on radiotherapy plus ipilimumab. The V and J genes are TRBV10-3 and TRBJ1-1; TRBD1 agrees at 10 bases. Sequencing was performed on peripheral blood, taken from a patient treated with radiotherapy plus ipilimumab. The CDR3 reads CAISVRDRGEAFF. CDR3 DNA: TGTGCCATCAGTGTCCGGGACAGGGGTGAAGCTTTCTTT.